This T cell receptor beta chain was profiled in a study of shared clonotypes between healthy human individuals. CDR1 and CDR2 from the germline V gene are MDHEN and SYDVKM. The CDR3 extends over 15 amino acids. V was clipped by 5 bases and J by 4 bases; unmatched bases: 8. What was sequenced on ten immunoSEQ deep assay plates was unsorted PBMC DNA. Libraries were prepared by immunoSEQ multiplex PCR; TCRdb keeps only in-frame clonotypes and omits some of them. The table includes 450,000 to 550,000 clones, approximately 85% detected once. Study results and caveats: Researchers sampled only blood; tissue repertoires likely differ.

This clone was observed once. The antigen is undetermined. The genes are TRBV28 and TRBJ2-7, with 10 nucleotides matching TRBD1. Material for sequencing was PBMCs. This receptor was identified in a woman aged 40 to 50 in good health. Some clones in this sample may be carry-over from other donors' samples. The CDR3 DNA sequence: TGTGCCAGCAGTGTTCCGGGACAGGGGACATACGAGCAGTACTTC. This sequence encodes CASSVPGQGTYEQYF.